The present TCR beta chain was sequenced within a study of graft-versus-host responses after intestinal transplantation. Across the whole study: Recipients had multivisceral, liver-intestinal, or isolated intestinal transplants. Anti-thymocyte globulin induction, then tacrolimus and steroids for about three years, went to all recipients.

Points from the study as a whole: The recipient marrow held GvH clones, and some of them showed up first in ileum or blood.

The CDR3 is 15 residues long. The germline V gene has CDR1 SGDLS and CDR2 YYNGEE. Deletions cut 1 base from V and 0 bases from J, with 9 bases between. The repertoire was sequenced with immunoSEQ multiplex PCR; TCRdb's copy has only in-frame clones and lacks some. The sample has about 10,000 clones; 94% are singletons. Regarding this clone: As yet, its antigen is unknown.

The TCR was taken from a human patient who received an intestinal transplant, so some T cells may come from the graft donor. Here the sequenced sample was PBMCs, taken 8 days after intestinal transplant. This chain links TRBV9 with TRBJ2-3; D may be TRBD2 (6 bases). The CDR3 spells CASSVRGTSTDTQYF. CDR3 nucleotides: TGTGCCAGCAGCGTACGGGGGACTAGCACAGATACGCAGTATTTT.